The source of this T cell receptor (beta chain) is a study of OX40 agonist ivuxolimab in advanced cancers. Turning to the study itself: Ivuxolimab, an antibody acting as an agonist of OX40 (CD134), was used to treat patients. Three patients showed partial responses: one hepatocellular carcinoma and two cutaneous melanoma cases. Regarding the study as a whole: Expanded clones were, on average, more numerous among CD8+ T cells than CD4+. The antigens recognized by the expanded peripheral T cells, that is their antigen specificity, were not determined.

The CDR3 has 11 residues. Germline loops: CDR1 SEHNR, CDR2 FQNEAQ (reference sequence). V was shortened by 5 bases and J by 15 bases, with 13 bases between the two germline ends. On this clone: What it recognizes is unknown.

Generated by immunoSEQ multiplex PCR, the TCRdb table keeps only in-frame clones and is missing some. This table holds some 130,000 clones, roughly 91% found once. The receptor was derived from an adult with an advanced solid tumor such as melanoma, head and neck, liver or kidney cancer. Sequenced here: CD4+ or CD8+ T cells sorted from blood, sampled in a trial of the OX40 agonist ivuxolimab. The gene calls are TRBV7-9 and TRBJ1-4, with D possibly TRBD1 on 5 matching bases. CDR3 in amino acids: CASSREGRLFF. As DNA, the CDR3 is TGTGCCAGCAGCCGAGAGGGGAGGTTGTTTTTT.